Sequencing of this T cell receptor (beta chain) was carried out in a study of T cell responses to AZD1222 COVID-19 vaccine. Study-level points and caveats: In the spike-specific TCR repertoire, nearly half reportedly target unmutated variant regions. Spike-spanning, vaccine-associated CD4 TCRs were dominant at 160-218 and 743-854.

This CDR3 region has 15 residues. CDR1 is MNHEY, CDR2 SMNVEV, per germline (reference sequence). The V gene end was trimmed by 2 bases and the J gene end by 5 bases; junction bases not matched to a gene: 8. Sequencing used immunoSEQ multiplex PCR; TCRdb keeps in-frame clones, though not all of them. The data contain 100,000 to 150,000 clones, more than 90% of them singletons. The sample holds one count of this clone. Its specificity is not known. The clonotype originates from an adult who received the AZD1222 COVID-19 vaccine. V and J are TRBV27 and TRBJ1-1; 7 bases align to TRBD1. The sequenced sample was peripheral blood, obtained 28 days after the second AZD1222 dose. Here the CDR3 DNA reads TGTGCCAGCAGTTTAGCGACAGGGACGGGGACTGAAGCTTTCTTT. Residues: CASSLATGTGTEAFF.